These 2 T cell receptor beta chains were sequenced from one sample in a study of Ad26.COV2.S vaccination and SARS-CoV-2 variants. TCRdb's table, derived via immunoSEQ multiplex PCR, lists solely in-frame clones and lacks some. The sample lists about 350,000 clones, about 91% occurring once. This sample comprised peripheral blood, obtained after recovery from COVID-19. Source of these receptors: a human donor who had recovered from COVID-19.

There are a few counts of this clone. V and J are TRBV6-5 and TRBJ1-2; a possible D gene is TRBD1 (5 bases). CDR3 size: 13 residues. Germline V gives CDR1 MNHEY, CDR2 SVGAGI. The germline V and J ends were trimmed by 2 bases and 5 bases, with 9 bases remaining between them. This CDR3 is CASSYGARYGYTF. CDR3 sequence (DNA): TGTGCCAGCAGTTACGGGGCAAGATATGGCTACACCTTC.

The chain uses TRBV11-3 and TRBJ1-1, with D possibly TRBD1 on 6 matching bases. V shed 6 bases and J shed 0 bases, with 11 bases lying between them. The CDR3 consists of 14 residues. Germline V gene data show CDR1 as SGHNT and CDR2 as YENEEA. The CDR3 nucleotides are TGTGCCAGCAGTTGGACAGTGATGAACACTGAAGCTTTCTTT. Its translation is CASSWTVMNTEAFF. Combining the CDR3 with reference TRBV11-3 and TRBJ1-1 gives the whole variable domain EAGVVQSPRYKIIEKKQPVAFWCNPISGHNTLYWYLQNLGQGPELLIRYENEEAVDDSQLPKDRFSAERLKGVDSTLKIQPAELGDSAVYLCASSWTVMNTEAFFGQGTRLTVV.